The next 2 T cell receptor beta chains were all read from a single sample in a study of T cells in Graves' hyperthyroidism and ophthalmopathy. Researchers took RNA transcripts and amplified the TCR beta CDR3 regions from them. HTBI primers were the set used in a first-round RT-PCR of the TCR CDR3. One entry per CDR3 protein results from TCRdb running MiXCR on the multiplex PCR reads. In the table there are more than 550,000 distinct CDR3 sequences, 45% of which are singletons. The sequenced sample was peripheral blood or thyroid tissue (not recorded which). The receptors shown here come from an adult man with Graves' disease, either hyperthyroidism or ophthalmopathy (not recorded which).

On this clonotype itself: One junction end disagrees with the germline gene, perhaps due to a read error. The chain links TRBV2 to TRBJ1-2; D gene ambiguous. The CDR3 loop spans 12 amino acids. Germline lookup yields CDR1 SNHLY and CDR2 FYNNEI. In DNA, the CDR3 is TGTGCCAGCAGTGAACTGGGGAATGGCTGCACCTTC. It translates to CASSELGNGCTF.

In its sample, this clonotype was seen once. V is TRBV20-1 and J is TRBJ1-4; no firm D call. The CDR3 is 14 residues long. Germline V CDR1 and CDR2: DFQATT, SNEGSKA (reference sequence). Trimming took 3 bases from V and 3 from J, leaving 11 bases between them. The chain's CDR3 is CSARGRPSNEKLFF. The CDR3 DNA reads TGCAGTGCTAGGGGCAGGCCGTCTAATGAAAAACTGTTTTTT.